This is a list of T cell receptor beta chains from one sample in a study of T cells after yellow fever vaccination. TCRdb reprocessed the 5' RACE reads with MiXCR, giving one entry per CDR3 protein. The table includes about 300,000 distinct CDR3 sequences, around 6.8% detected once. The source material was PBMCs, sampled 35 to 50 days after the first yellow fever vaccination. The receptors derive from a man aged 18 to 29 who received the YFV17D yellow fever vaccine. Both conserved end residues are part of each CDR3. D genes are given only for firm matches. Expanded clones get a size class; other rows say once, few or many, or leave the size out.

v_call: TRBV7-8; j_call: TRBJ1-3; clone_size: few; d_call: NA; cdr3_nt: TGTGCCAGCAGAGCAGGGTACGGCTCTGGAAACACCATATATTTT; cdr3_aa: CASRAGYGSGNTIYF
v_call: TRBV7-9; j_call: TRBJ1-3; clone_size: NA; d_call: NA; cdr3_nt: TGTGCCAGCAGCCCCCGACAGGCTGGAAACACCATATATTTT; cdr3_aa: CASSPRQAGNTIYF
v_call: TRBV10-3; j_call: TRBJ2-7; clone_size: few; d_call: TRBD1; cdr3_nt: TGTGCCATCAGCTCCGGGACAGGGGTATCCTACGAGCAGTACTTC; cdr3_aa: CAISSGTGVSYEQYF
v_call: TRBV6-5; j_call: TRBJ2-3; clone_size: few; d_call: NA; cdr3_nt: TGTGCCAGCAGTTCCCGGGACAAAGGCACAGATACGCAGTATTTT; cdr3_aa: CASSSRDKGTDTQYF
v_call: TRBV5-1; j_call: TRBJ2-5; clone_size: few; d_call: TRBD2; cdr3_nt: TGCGCCAGCACCCTAACTAGCGGTAAAGAGACCCAGTACTTC; cdr3_aa: CASTLTSGKETQYF
v_call: TRBV20-1; j_call: TRBJ1-2; clone_size: NA; d_call: TRBD1; cdr3_nt: TGCAGTGGGCAGGGGGCAGGGTATGGCTACACCTTC; cdr3_aa: CSGQGAGYGYTF
v_call: TRBV29-1; j_call: TRBJ1-2; clone_size: few; d_call: NA; cdr3_nt: TGCAGCGTTGAAAAGCCGTTCAGCGGGAATGGCTACACCTTC; cdr3_aa: CSVEKPFSGNGYTF
v_call: TRBV2; j_call: TRBJ1-6; clone_size: few; d_call: NA; cdr3_nt: TGTGCCAGCAGTGAGGGCCAGACGAATTCACCCCTCCACTTT; cdr3_aa: CASSEGQTNSPLHF
v_call: TRBV27; j_call: TRBJ2-3; clone_size: NA; d_call: TRBD1; cdr3_nt: TGTGCCAGCAGTTTAGCCGGGACAGGGGCAGGAGATACGCAGTATTTT; cdr3_aa: CASSLAGTGAGDTQYF
v_call: TRBV20-1; j_call: TRBJ2-5; clone_size: few; d_call: NA; cdr3_nt: TGCAGTGCTAGAGATAATCTAGAGGCCCAGTACTTC; cdr3_aa: CSARDNLEAQYF
v_call: TRBV20-1; j_call: TRBJ2-1; clone_size: NA; d_call: NA; cdr3_nt: TGCAGTGCAACCTGGGGGCTCGACTGGGATGAGCAGTTCTTC; cdr3_aa: CSATWGLDWDEQFF
v_call: TRBV7-2; j_call: TRBJ2-3; clone_size: few; d_call: NA; cdr3_nt: TGTGCCAGCAGCTTTAACTCCTACACAGATACGCAGTATTTT; cdr3_aa: CASSFNSYTDTQYF
v_call: TRBV5-6; j_call: TRBJ2-6; clone_size: NA; d_call: NA; cdr3_nt: TGTGCCAGCAGCTACACATCCTCCGGGGCCAACGTCCTGACTTTC; cdr3_aa: CASSYTSSGANVLTF
v_call: TRBV5-1; j_call: TRBJ2-3; clone_size: NA; d_call: NA; cdr3_nt: TGCGCCAGCAGCTTGGCTTGGCTAGCTCCAGATACGCAGTATTTT; cdr3_aa: CASSLAWLAPDTQYF
v_call: TRBV12-3/TRBV12-4; j_call: TRBJ1-5; clone_size: NA; d_call: NA; cdr3_nt: TGTGCCAGCGGCCCATATCAGCCCCAGCATTTT; cdr3_aa: CASGPYQPQHF
v_call: TRBV5-6; j_call: TRBJ1-3; clone_size: NA; d_call: NA; cdr3_nt: TGTGCCAGCAGCTTCGAAGGGTCCTCTGGAAACACCATATATTTT; cdr3_aa: CASSFEGSSGNTIYF
v_call: TRBV5-1; j_call: TRBJ2-3; clone_size: few; d_call: TRBD1; cdr3_nt: TGCGCCAGCAGCCTCCAGACAGGGCCTGATACGCAGTATTTT; cdr3_aa: CASSLQTGPDTQYF
v_call: TRBV5-1; j_call: TRBJ2-2; clone_size: many; d_call: NA; cdr3_nt: TGCGCCAGCAGCTTGGAGGTAGCCGGGGAGCTGTTTTTT; cdr3_aa: CASSLEVAGELFF
v_call: TRBV19; j_call: TRBJ2-1; clone_size: few; d_call: NA; cdr3_nt: TGTGCCAGTAGTATAGCTTTGGGGAATGAGCAGTTCTTC; cdr3_aa: CASSIALGNEQFF
v_call: TRBV5-1; j_call: TRBJ2-5; clone_size: many; d_call: TRBD2; cdr3_nt: TGCGCCAGCAGCTTGGCCGGGACTAGCGGAATCCAAGAGACCCAGTACTTC; cdr3_aa: CASSLAGTSGIQETQYF
v_call: TRBV13; j_call: TRBJ2-4; clone_size: few; d_call: NA; cdr3_nt: TGTGCCAGCAGCGCCCGCCAGTCCAAAAACATTCAGTACTTC; cdr3_aa: CASSARQSKNIQYF
v_call: TRBV25-1; j_call: TRBJ2-3; clone_size: NA; d_call: TRBD1; cdr3_nt: TGTGCCAGCAGGAAGGACAGGGCTAGCACAGATACGCAGTATTTT; cdr3_aa: CASRKDRASTDTQYF
v_call: TRBV29-1; j_call: TRBJ2-5; clone_size: few; d_call: NA; cdr3_nt: TGCAGCGTTGAATTCCGGAACCTAGAGACCCAGTACTTC; cdr3_aa: CSVEFRNLETQYF
v_call: TRBV6-5; j_call: TRBJ1-2; clone_size: NA; d_call: TRBD1; cdr3_nt: TGTGCCAGCAGTAACCCCGGGACAGGGGGTCTTTATGGCTACACCTTC; cdr3_aa: CASSNPGTGGLYGYTF
v_call: TRBV10-3; j_call: TRBJ2-1; clone_size: NA; d_call: TRBD2; cdr3_nt: TGTGCCACCTACCTGGGACTAGCGGGGAACAATGAGCAGTTCTTC; cdr3_aa: CATYLGLAGNNEQFF
v_call: TRBV9; j_call: TRBJ2-1; clone_size: many; d_call: TRBD2; cdr3_nt: TGTGCCAGCAGCCCCCTATCCGGGACTAGCAAATCCAATGAGCAGTTCTTC; cdr3_aa: CASSPLSGTSKSNEQFF
v_call: TRBV12-3/TRBV12-4; j_call: TRBJ1-1; clone_size: NA; d_call: NA; cdr3_nt: TGTGCCTGCAGCGCGCAGGGGAGGGGAGTCCTCATGAACACTGAAGCTTTCTTT; cdr3_aa: CACSAQGRGVLMNTEAFF
v_call: TRBV7-9; j_call: TRBJ2-6; clone_size: NA; d_call: NA; cdr3_nt: TGTGCCAGCAGCTACGTACAGGGTAACTCTGGGGCCAACGTCCTGACTTTC; cdr3_aa: CASSYVQGNSGANVLTF
v_call: TRBV6-1; j_call: TRBJ1-1; clone_size: NA; d_call: TRBD1; cdr3_nt: TGTGCCAGCAGCTCAGGGGGCTGGGGCACTGAAGCTTTCTTT; cdr3_aa: CASSSGGWGTEAFF
v_call: TRBV7-9; j_call: TRBJ1-5; clone_size: few; d_call: NA; cdr3_nt: TGTGCCAGCAGCTCCTTTAGGGAAAATCAGCCCCAGCATTTT; cdr3_aa: CASSSFRENQPQHF
v_call: TRBV6-2/TRBV6-3; j_call: TRBJ2-1; clone_size: NA; d_call: NA; cdr3_nt: TGTGCCAGCAGTTACGTCCCGGTAGATGAGCAGTTCTTC; cdr3_aa: CASSYVPVDEQFF
v_call: TRBV5-5; j_call: TRBJ1-1; clone_size: few; d_call: NA; cdr3_nt: TGTGCCAGCAGCGCGGGGATTGTAGCGAACACTGAAGCTTTCTTT; cdr3_aa: CASSAGIVANTEAFF
v_call: TRBV5-4; j_call: TRBJ2-5; clone_size: few; d_call: NA; cdr3_nt: TGTGCCAGCAGCTCTCCTATGAAGGGGTCGGAGACCCAGTACTTC; cdr3_aa: CASSSPMKGSETQYF
v_call: TRBV21-1; j_call: TRBJ2-7; clone_size: few; d_call: NA; cdr3_nt: TGTGCCAGCAGCAAAGTAGCCAGGGTAATTCCCTACGAGCAGTACTTC; cdr3_aa: CASSKVARVIPYEQYF
v_call: TRBV12-3/TRBV12-4; j_call: TRBJ1-3; clone_size: NA; d_call: NA; cdr3_nt: TGTGCCAGCATTATGTTTCCGTCTGGAAACACCATATATTTT; cdr3_aa: CASIMFPSGNTIYF
v_call: TRBV19; j_call: TRBJ2-5; clone_size: few; d_call: TRBD1; cdr3_nt: TGTGCCAGTAGTGTTACCGGGACAGGGGGTCTAATACAAGAGACCCAGTACTTC; cdr3_aa: CASSVTGTGGLIQETQYF
v_call: TRBV9; j_call: TRBJ1-1; clone_size: NA; d_call: NA; cdr3_nt: TGTGCCAGCAGCCGCAGGAGCAGGGACACTGAAGCTTTCTTT; cdr3_aa: CASSRRSRDTEAFF
v_call: TRBV4-2; j_call: TRBJ1-2; clone_size: NA; d_call: NA; cdr3_nt: TGTGCCAGCAGCCAAGTCCCACCCAGGACAAAGACTAACTATGGCTACACCTTC; cdr3_aa: CASSQVPPRTKTNYGYTF
v_call: TRBV14; j_call: TRBJ1-1; clone_size: NA; d_call: NA; cdr3_nt: TGTGCCAGCAGCGCTCCCGGGACGGCATACATGAACACTGAAGCTTTCTTT; cdr3_aa: CASSAPGTAYMNTEAFF
v_call: TRBV5-5; j_call: TRBJ2-3; clone_size: NA; d_call: NA; cdr3_nt: TGTGCCAGCAGCTTGGTCCTCGGGGATGCAGATACGCAGTATTTT; cdr3_aa: CASSLVLGDADTQYF
v_call: TRBV5-4; j_call: TRBJ2-2; clone_size: few; d_call: TRBD2; cdr3_nt: TGTGCCAGCAGCTATTCGCGGGGGGGCCGTGTTTTTAGCACCGGGGAGCTGTTTTTT; cdr3_aa: CASSYSRGGRVFSTGELFF
v_call: TRBV2; j_call: TRBJ2-3; clone_size: NA; d_call: TRBD2; cdr3_nt: TGTGCCAGCAATCCCGCCAGCGGGGGGGATACGCAGTATTTT; cdr3_aa: CASNPASGGDTQYF
v_call: TRBV5-1; j_call: TRBJ1-2; clone_size: many; d_call: TRBD1; cdr3_nt: TGCGCCAGCAGACCTGGACAGGACTATGGCTACACCTTC; cdr3_aa: CASRPGQDYGYTF
v_call: TRBV7-9; j_call: TRBJ2-3; clone_size: NA; d_call: NA; cdr3_nt: TGTGCCAGCAGCTTAGGGGCAGGGGTCGGCACAGATACGCAGTATTTT; cdr3_aa: CASSLGAGVGTDTQYF
v_call: TRBV4-2; j_call: TRBJ1-1; clone_size: NA; d_call: NA; cdr3_nt: TGTGCCAGCAGCCAAGAACAGGGTTACAAAGCTTTCTTT; cdr3_aa: CASSQEQGYKAFF